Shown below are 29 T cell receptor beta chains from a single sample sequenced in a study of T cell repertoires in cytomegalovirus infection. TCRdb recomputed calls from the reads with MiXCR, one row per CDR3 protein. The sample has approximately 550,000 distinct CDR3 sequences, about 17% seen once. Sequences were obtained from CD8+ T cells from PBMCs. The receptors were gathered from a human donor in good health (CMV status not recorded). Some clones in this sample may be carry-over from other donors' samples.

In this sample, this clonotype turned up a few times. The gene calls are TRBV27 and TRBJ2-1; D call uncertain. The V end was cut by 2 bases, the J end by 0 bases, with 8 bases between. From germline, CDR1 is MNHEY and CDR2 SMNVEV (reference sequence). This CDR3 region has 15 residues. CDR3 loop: CASSLIDSSYNEQFF. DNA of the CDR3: TGTGCCAGCAGTTTAATTGATAGCTCCTACAATGAGCAGTTCTTC.

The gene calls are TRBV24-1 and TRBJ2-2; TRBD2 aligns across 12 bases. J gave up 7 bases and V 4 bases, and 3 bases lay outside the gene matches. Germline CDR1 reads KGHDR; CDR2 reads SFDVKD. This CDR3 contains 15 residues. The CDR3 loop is CATSDPTSGSGELFF. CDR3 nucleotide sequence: TGTGCCACCAGTGACCCGACTAGCGGGAGCGGGGAGCTGTTTTTT.

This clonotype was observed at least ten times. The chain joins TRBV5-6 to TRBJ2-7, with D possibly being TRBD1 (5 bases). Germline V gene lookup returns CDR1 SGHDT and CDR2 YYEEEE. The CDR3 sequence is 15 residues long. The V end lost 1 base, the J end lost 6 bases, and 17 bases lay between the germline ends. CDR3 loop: CASSLLVQGSGEQYF. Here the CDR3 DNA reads TGTGCCAGCAGCTTGTTGGTGCAGGGATCGGGCGAGCAGTACTTC. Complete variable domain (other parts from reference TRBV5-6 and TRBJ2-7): DAGVTQSPTHLIKTRGQQVTLRCSPKSGHDTVSWYQQALGQGPQFIFQYYEEEERQRGNFPDRFSGHQFPNYSSELNVNALLLGDSALYLCASSLLVQGSGEQYFGPGTRLTVT.

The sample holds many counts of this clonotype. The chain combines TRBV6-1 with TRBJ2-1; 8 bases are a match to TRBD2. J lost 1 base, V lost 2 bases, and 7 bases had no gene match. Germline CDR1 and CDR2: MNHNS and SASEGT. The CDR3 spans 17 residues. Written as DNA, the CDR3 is TGTGCCAGCAGTGAATGGGCCCAGCGGGAGTCCTACAATGAGCAGTTCTTC. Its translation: CASSEWAQRESYNEQFF.

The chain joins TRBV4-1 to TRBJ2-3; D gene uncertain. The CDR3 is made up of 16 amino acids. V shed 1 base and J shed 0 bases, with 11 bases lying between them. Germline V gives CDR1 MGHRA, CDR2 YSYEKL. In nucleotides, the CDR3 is TGCGCCAGCAGCCAAGTTCGCGTAGCTAGCACAGATACGCAGTATTTT. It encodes CASSQVRVASTDTQYF.

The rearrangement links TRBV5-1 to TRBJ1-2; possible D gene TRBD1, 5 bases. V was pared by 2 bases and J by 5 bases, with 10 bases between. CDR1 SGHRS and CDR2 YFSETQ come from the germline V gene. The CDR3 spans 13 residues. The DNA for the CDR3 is TGCGCCAGCAGCTTAGGGACGGAATATGGCTACACCTTC. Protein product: CASSLGTEYGYTF.

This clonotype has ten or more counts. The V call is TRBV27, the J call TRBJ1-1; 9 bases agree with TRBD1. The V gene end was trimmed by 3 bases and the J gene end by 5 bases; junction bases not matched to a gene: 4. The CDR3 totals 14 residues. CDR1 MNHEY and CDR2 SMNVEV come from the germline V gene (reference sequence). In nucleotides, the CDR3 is TGTGCCAGCAGTTTGTCGGGACAGGGAACTGAAGCTTTCTTT. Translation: CASSLSGQGTEAFF.

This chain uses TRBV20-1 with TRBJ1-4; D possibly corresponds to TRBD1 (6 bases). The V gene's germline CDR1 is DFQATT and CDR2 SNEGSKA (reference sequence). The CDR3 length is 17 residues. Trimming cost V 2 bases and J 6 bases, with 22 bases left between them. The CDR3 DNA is TGCAGTGCTAGAAAGGGGCCAGGGGTTGGTAGTGATGAAAAACTGTTTTTT. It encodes CSARKGPGVGSDEKLFF.

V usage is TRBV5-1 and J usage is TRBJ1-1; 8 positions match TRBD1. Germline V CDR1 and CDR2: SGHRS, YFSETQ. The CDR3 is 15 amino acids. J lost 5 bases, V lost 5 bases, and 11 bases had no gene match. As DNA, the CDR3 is TGCGCCAGCAGGCACCTCGACAGGGGAGAAACTGAAGCTTTCTTT. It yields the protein CASRHLDRGETEAFF. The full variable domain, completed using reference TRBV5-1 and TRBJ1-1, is KAGVTQTPRYLIKTRGQQVTLSCSPISGHRSVSWYQQTPGQGLQFLFEYFSETQRNKGNFPGRFSGRQFSNSRSEMNVSTLELGDSALYLCASRHLDRGETEAFFGQGTRLTVV.

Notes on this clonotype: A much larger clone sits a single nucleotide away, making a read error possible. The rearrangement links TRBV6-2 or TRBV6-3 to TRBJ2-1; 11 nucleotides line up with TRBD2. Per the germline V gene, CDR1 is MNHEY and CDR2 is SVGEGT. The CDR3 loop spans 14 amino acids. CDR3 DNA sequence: TGTGCCAGCAGGATAGCGGGAGGGACGCATGAGCAGTTATTC. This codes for CASRIAGGTHEQLF.

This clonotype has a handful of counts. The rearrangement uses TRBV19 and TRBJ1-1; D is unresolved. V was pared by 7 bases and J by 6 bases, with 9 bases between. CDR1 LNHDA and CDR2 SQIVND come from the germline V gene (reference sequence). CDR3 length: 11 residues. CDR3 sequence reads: CASIREPEAFF. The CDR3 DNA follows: TGTGCCAGTATAAGGGAGCCTGAAGCTTTCTTT.

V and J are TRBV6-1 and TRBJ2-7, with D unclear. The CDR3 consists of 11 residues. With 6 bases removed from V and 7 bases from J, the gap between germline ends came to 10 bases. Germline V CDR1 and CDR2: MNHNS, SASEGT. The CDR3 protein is CASSPGTEQYF. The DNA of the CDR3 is TGTGCCAGCAGCCCCGGAACAGAGCAGTACTTC.

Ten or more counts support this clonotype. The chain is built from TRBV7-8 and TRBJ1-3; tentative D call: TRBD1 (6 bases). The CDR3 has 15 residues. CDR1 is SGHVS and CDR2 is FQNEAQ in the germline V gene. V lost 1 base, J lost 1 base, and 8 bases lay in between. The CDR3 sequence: CASSLVQGSGNTIYF. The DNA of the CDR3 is TGTGCCAGCAGCTTAGTTCAGGGGTCTGGAAACACCATATATTTT. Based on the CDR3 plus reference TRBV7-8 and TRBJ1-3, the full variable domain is GAGVSQSPRYKVAKRGQDVALRCDPISGHVSLFWYQQALGQGPEFLTYFQNEAQLDKSGLPSDRFFAERPEGSVSTLKIQRTQQEDSAVYLCASSLVQGSGNTIYFGEGSWLTVV.

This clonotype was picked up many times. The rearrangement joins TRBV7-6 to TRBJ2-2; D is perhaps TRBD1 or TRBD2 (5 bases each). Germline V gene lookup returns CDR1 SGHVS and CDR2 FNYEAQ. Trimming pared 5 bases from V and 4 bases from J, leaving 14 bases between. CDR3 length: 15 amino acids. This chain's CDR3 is CASSPTGTGTGELFF. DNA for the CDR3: TGTGCCAGCAGCCCAACCGGGACGGGCACCGGGGAGCTGTTTTTT.

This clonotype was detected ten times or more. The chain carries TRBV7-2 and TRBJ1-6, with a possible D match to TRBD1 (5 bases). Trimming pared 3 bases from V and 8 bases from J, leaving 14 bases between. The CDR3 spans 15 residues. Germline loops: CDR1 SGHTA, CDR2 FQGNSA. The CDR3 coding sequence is TGTGCCAGCAGCTTGGGACGCGTGAGCGATTCACCCCTCCACTTT. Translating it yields CASSLGRVSDSPLHF.

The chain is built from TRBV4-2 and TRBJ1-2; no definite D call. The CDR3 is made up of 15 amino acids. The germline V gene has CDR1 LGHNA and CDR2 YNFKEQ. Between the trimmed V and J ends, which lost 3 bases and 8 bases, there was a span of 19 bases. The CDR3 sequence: CASSQGMGREEGYTF. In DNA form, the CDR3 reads TGTGCCAGCAGCCAGGGGATGGGGAGAGAGGAAGGCTACACCTTC.

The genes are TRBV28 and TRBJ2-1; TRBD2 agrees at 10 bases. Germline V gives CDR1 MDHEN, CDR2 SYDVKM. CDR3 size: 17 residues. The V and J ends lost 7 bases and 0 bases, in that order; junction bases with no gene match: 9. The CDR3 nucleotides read TGTGCCAGCAAAGGACTAGCGGCTTTGAGCTCCTACAATGAGCAGTTCTTC. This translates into CASKGLAALSSYNEQFF.

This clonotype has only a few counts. This CDR3 reads CATSLGHDSTDTQYF. In nucleotides, the CDR3 is TGTGCCACCAGCTTAGGACACGATAGCACAGATACGCAGTATTTT. The V call is TRBV15, the J call TRBJ2-3; D may be TRBD1 (5 bases). With 5 bases removed from V and 0 bases from J, the gap between germline ends came to 12 bases. The germline V gene has CDR1 LNHNV and CDR2 YYDKDF (reference sequence). This CDR3 contains 15 residues.

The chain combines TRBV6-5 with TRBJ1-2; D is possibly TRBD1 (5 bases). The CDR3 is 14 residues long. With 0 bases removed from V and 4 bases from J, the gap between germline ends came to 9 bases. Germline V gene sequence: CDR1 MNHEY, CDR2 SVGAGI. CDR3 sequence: CASSYSTGGYGYTF. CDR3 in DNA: TGTGCCAGCAGTTACTCGACGGGGGGCTATGGCTACACCTTC.

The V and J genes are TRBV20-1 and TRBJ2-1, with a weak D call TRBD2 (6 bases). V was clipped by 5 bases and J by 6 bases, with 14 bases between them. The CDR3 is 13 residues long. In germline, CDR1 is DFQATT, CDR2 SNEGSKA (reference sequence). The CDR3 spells CSAALWRGNEQFF. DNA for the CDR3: TGCAGTGCTGCACTTTGGAGGGGCAATGAGCAGTTCTTC.

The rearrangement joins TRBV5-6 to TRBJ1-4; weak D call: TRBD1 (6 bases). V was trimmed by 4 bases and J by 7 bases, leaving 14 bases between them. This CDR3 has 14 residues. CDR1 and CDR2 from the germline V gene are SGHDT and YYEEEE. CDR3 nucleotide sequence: TGTGCCAGCAGCGAAAGGGGGACGCGTGAAAAACTGTTTTTT. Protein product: CASSERGTREKLFF.

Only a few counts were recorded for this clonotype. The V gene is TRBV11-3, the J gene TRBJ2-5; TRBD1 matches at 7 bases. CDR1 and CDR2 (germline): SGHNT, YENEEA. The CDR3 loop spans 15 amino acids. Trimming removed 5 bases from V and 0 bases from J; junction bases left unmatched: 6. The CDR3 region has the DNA TGTGCCAGCAGCCCAGGGGACAGTAACCAAGAGACCCAGTACTTC. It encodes CASSPGDSNQETQYF.

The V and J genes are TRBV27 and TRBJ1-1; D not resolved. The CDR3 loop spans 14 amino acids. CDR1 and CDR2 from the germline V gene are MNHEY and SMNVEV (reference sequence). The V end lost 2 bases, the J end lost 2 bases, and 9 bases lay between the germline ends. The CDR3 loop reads CASSLGQDNTEAFF. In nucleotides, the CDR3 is TGTGCCAGCAGTTTAGGGCAGGATAACACTGAAGCTTTCTTT.

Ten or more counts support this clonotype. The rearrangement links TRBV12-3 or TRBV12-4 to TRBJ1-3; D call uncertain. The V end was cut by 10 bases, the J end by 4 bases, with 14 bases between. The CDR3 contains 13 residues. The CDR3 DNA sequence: TGTGCCACCCCTACGGTCGAGGGAAACACCATATATTTT. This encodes CATPTVEGNTIYF.

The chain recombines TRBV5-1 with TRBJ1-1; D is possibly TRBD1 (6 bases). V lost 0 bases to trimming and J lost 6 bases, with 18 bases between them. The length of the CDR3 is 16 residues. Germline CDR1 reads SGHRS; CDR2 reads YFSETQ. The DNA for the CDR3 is TGCGCCAGCAGCTTGGCACAGGGCGGGGTTCAAGCTGAAGCTTTCTTT. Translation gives CASSLAQGGVQAEAFF.

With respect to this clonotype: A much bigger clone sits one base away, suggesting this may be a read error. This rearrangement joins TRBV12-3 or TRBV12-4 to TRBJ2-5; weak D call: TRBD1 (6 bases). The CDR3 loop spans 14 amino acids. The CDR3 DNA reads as TGTGCCAGCAGTCCACAGGGAACCCAAGAGACCCGGTACTTC. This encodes CASSPQGTQETRYF.

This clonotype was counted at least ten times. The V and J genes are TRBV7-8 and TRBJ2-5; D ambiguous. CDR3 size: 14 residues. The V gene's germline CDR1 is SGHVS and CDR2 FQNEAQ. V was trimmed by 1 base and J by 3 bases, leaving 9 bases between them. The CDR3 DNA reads TGTGCCAGCAGCTTAGTTCTAGGAAAAGAGACCCAGTACTTC. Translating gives CASSLVLGKETQYF.

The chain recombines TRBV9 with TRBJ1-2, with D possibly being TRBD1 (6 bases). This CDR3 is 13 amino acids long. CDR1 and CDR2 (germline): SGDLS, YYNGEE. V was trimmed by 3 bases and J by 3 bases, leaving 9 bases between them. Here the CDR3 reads CASSAGQHYGYTF. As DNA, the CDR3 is TGTGCCAGCAGCGCCGGACAGCACTATGGCTACACCTTC.

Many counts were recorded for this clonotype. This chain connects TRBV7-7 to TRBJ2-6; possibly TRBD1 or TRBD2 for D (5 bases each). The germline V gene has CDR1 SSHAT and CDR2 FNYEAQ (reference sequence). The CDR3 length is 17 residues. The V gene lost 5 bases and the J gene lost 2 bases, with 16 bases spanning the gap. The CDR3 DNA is TGTGCCAGCAGCCCAACGGTGGGGGATGCTGGGGCCAACGTCCTGACTTTC. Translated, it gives CASSPTVGDAGANVLTF. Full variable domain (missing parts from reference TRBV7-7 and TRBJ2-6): GAGVSQSPRYKVTKRGQDVTLRCDPISSHATLYWYQQALGQGPEFLTYFNYEAQPDKSGLPSDRFSAERPEGSISTLTIQRTEQRDSAMYRCASSPTVGDAGANVLTFGAGSRLTVL.